This TCR beta chain was sequenced during a study of OX40 agonist ivuxolimab in advanced cancers. Study results and caveats: Averaged across samples, CD8+ T cells carried more expanded clones than CD4+ did.

V was trimmed by 4 bases and J by 7 bases, leaving 11 bases between them. The CDR3 runs 13 residues. From germline, CDR1 is MNHEY and CDR2 SVGAGI. Assay: immunoSEQ multiplex PCR; the TCRdb copy retains only in-frame clones and omits some. The sample holds tens of thousands of clones, nearly 85% seen once. To note about this clone: Its target is not known.

The specimen comprised CD4+ or CD8+ T cells sorted from blood, sampled in a trial of the OX40 agonist ivuxolimab. The TCR sequence derives from an adult with an advanced solid tumor such as melanoma, head and neck, liver or kidney cancer. The chain combines TRBV6-5 with TRBJ1-5; unclear D gene. The CDR3 DNA follows: TGTGCCAGCAGTTCTGGAGGAGGCCAGCCCCAGCATTTT. It specifies CASSSGGGQPQHF.